Each of the 18 T cell receptor beta chains below was sequenced from the same sample in a study of cytomegalovirus exposure and HLA in healthy donors. The PCR contained 60 Vbeta and 13 Jbeta primers. Using immunoSEQ multiplex PCR, the repertoire was profiled, and TCRdb retains in-frame clones only, with some absent. The table has about 83,000 clones, roughly 79% seen once. Sequencing was done on a sample of PBMCs. These receptors came from a woman aged 25 to 45 in good health and CMV-seronegative.

In its sample, this clone was seen a few times. This CDR3 is CASSLYRDLSTDTQYF. In DNA, the CDR3 is TGTGCCAGCAGCTTATACCGGGACTTGAGCACAGATACGCAGTATTTT. The chain uses TRBV11-2 and TRBJ2-3; D perhaps matches TRBD2 (6 bases). The V gene lost 2 bases and the J gene lost 0 bases, with 12 bases spanning the gap. Germline V CDR1 and CDR2: SGHAT, FQNNGV. The CDR3 loop spans 16 amino acids.

The count of this clone is one. The V call is TRBV9, the J call TRBJ2-5, with TRBD2 as a possible D gene (6 bases). CDR3 length: 15 residues. Trimming took off 0 bases at V and 4 bases at J, with 13 bases between the two ends. The germline gives CDR1 SGDLS, CDR2 YYNGEE. Here the CDR3 DNA reads TGTGCCAGCAGCGTAGTATCTAGCGTAAGAGAGACCCAGTACTTC. Translating it yields CASSVVSSVRETQYF.

The rearrangement joins TRBV6-1 to TRBJ2-3; D is possibly TRBD2 (5 bases). Germline CDR1 MNHNS, CDR2 SASEGT. V was cut by 3 bases and J by 2 bases, with 12 bases left in between. The CDR3 sequence is 15 residues long. CDR3 DNA: TGTGCCAGCAGTGACGGAGGCCCCTCCACAGATACGCAGTATTTT. The encoded protein is CASSDGGPSTDTQYF.

J is TRBJ1-5 and V is TRBV7-8; D might be TRBD1 (6 bases). Germline assignment: CDR1 SGHVS and CDR2 FQNEAQ. The CDR3 covers 16 residues. The germline V and J ends were trimmed by 0 bases and 6 bases, with 15 bases remaining between them. The CDR3 bases are TGTGCCAGCAGCTTAGCGGCGGCAGGGGCAAGTCAGCCCCAGCATTTT. Encoded protein: CASSLAAAGASQPQHF.

The rearrangement links TRBV28 to TRBJ2-7; 9 bases agree with TRBD1. The CDR3 is 17 amino acids. Germline loops: CDR1 MDHEN, CDR2 SYDVKM. V trimming: 3 bases; J trimming: 6 bases; junction bases outside the gene matches: 15. In DNA form, the CDR3 reads TGTGCCAGCAGTTTGCCTCTACAGGGGGCAGGTTCATCCGAGCAGTACTTC. It encodes CASSLPLQGAGSSEQYF. Full variable domain (rest looked up from reference TRBV28 and TRBJ2-7): DVKVTQSSRYLVKRTGEKVFLECVQDMDHENMFWYRQDPGLGLRLIYFSYDVKMKEKGDIPEGYSVSREKKERFSLILESASTNQTSMYLCASSLPLQGAGSSEQYFGPGTRLTVT.

The rearrangement joins TRBV11-2 to TRBJ1-3; 9 bases line up with TRBD1. V shed 3 bases, J shed 4 bases, and the junction held 10 bases outside the gene matches. This CDR3 contains 17 residues. Germline values: CDR1 SGHAT, CDR2 FQNNGV. The CDR3 sequence: CASSFPGQGTWGNTIYF. DNA of the CDR3: TGTGCCAGCAGCTTCCCCGGACAGGGGACGTGGGGAAACACCATATATTTT.

The V and J genes are TRBV27 and TRBJ1-2; D unclear. There are 13 residues in the CDR3. Germline values: CDR1 MNHEY, CDR2 SMNVEV (reference sequence). Deletions cut 2 bases from V and 8 bases from J, with 12 bases between. This CDR3 is CASSLGHGGGYTF. CDR3 nucleotide sequence: TGTGCCAGCAGTTTAGGGCACGGTGGGGGCTACACCTTC.

In DNA form, the CDR3 reads TGCGCCAGCAGCTTGGAGGGACAGGGGGCGGAAGCTTTCTTT. Translated, it gives CASSLEGQGAEAFF. The V and J genes are TRBV5-1 and TRBJ1-1; 12 bases fit TRBD1. Germline CDR1 and CDR2: SGHRS and YFSETQ. V dropped 0 bases and J dropped 8; count of bases not matched to a gene: 2. The CDR3 length is 14 residues.

This rearrangement joins TRBV9 to TRBJ2-1, with 7 bases identical to TRBD2. This CDR3 contains 17 residues. The germline CDR1 and CDR2 sequences are SGDLS and YYNGEE. Germline trimming cut 3 bases from V and 0 bases from J; bases unmatched to any gene: 9. The CDR3 coding sequence is TGTGCCAGCAGCGCGGGGAGCGGGGTTAGCTCCTACAATGAGCAGTTCTTC. This codes for CASSAGSGVSSYNEQFF.

The chain links TRBV7-9 to TRBJ2-5; 10 nucleotides agree with TRBD1. CDR3 length: 17 amino acids. Losses at the gene ends were 0 bases for V and 3 bases for J; bases not matched to a gene: 7. Germline assignment: CDR1 SEHNR and CDR2 FQNEAQ (reference sequence). The CDR3 spells CASSLALVTGGEETQYF. The CDR3, as DNA: TGTGCCAGCAGCTTAGCTCTCGTGACAGGGGGCGAAGAGACCCAGTACTTC.

This rearrangement joins TRBV15 to TRBJ1-1, with TRBD1 matching 8 bases. With V trimmed by 0 bases and J by 7 bases, 10 bases remained unmatched. The germline gives CDR1 LNHNV, CDR2 YYDKDF (reference sequence). The CDR3 runs 16 residues. The CDR3 coding sequence is TGTGCCACCAGCAGAGATAACAGGCAGGGGGCCCTTGAAGCTTTCTTT. The encoded protein is CATSRDNRQGALEAFF.

The V gene is TRBV9, the J gene TRBJ1-3, with D perhaps matching TRBD1 (5 bases). With 3 bases removed from V and 2 bases from J, the gap between germline ends came to 12 bases. The germline gives CDR1 SGDLS, CDR2 YYNGEE. There are 15 residues in the CDR3. This chain's CDR3 is CASSAPGITGNTIYF. The CDR3, as DNA: TGTGCCAGCAGCGCCCCAGGGATTACTGGAAACACCATATATTTT.

This clone was seen a single time. V gene TRBV27 combines with J gene TRBJ2-3; 15 bases align to TRBD2. Unmatched junction bases numbered 15, after V lost 3 bases and J lost 2 bases. CDR3 size: 21 residues. The germline CDR1 and CDR2 sequences are MNHEY and SMNVEV (reference sequence). The CDR3 bases are TGTGCCAGCAGTTTCCACCGCCGCGGACTAGCGGGAGGGCCCGTCACAGATACGCAGTATTTT. Protein: CASSFHRRGLAGGPVTDTQYF.

V usage is TRBV5-1 and J usage is TRBJ2-7; 7 positions match TRBD2. The junction had 9 bases not matched to a gene; V was cut back by 4 bases and J by 2 bases. CDR1 and CDR2 (germline): SGHRS, YFSETQ. The CDR3 runs to 15 residues. DNA for the CDR3: TGCGCCAGCAGCCCTCTAAGTGCGGGAGCCTACGAGCAGTACTTC. This gives the protein CASSPLSAGAYEQYF.

V usage is TRBV19 and J usage is TRBJ2-7, with 8 nucleotides matching TRBD1. Germline V gives CDR1 LNHDA, CDR2 SQIVND (reference sequence). This CDR3 is 14 amino acids long. Trimming cost V 5 bases and J 1 base; bases outside gene matches: 4. This CDR3 reads CASSPQGESYEQYF. CDR3 nucleotide sequence: TGTGCCAGTAGTCCACAGGGGGAATCCTACGAGCAGTACTTC.

The V gene is TRBV2, the J gene TRBJ1-2; 7 nucleotides line up with TRBD1. CDR1 is SNHLY, CDR2 FYNNEI, per germline. CDR3 length: 16 residues. Trimming took 5 bases from V and 4 from J; bases not matched to a gene: 13. The CDR3 protein is CASSTFSGTAGYGYTF. In DNA form, the CDR3 reads TGTGCCAGCAGTACGTTCTCCGGGACAGCTGGCTATGGCTACACCTTC.

The chain employs TRBV2 and TRBJ2-7; 10 bases line up with TRBD1. Per germline, CDR1 SNHLY and CDR2 FYNNEI. The CDR3 runs 14 residues. The V segment lost 6 bases and the J segment 3 bases; nucleotides outside the gene matches: 5. The CDR3 DNA reads TGTGCCAGCAGAGGGGGACAGGGGATCTACGAGCAGTACTTC. It translates to CASRGGQGIYEQYF.

The chain couples TRBV5-6 to TRBJ2-3, with D maybe TRBD1 (6 bases). CDR1 SGHDT and CDR2 YYEEEE come from the germline V gene. The CDR3 is made up of 13 amino acids. The V gene lost 4 bases and the J gene lost 4 bases, with 10 bases spanning the gap. The CDR3 sequence: CASSRKGADTQYF. Here the CDR3 DNA reads TGTGCCAGCAGCCGGAAGGGGGCAGATACGCAGTATTTT.